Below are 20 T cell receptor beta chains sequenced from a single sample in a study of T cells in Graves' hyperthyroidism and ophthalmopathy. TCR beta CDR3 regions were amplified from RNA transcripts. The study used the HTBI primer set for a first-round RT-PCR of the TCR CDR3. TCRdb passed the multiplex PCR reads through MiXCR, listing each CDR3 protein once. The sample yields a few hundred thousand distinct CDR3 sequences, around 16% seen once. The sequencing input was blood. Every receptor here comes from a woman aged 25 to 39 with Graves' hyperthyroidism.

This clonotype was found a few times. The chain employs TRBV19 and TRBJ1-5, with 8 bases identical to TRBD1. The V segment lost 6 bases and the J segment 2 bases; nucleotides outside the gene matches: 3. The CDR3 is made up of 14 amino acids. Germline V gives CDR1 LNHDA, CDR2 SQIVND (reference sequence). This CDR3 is CASRATGGNQPQHF. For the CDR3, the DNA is TGTGCCAGTAGAGCGACAGGGGGCAATCAGCCCCAGCATTTT.

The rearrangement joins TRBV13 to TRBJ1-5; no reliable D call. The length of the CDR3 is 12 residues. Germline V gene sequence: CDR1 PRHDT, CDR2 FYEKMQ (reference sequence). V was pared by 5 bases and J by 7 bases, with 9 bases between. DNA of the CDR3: TGTGCCAGCAGCCCAACGGGACAGCCCCAGCATTTT. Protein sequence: CASSPTGQPQHF. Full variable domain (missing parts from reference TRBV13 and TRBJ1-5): AAGVIQSPRHLIKEKRETATLKCYPIPRHDTVYWYQQGPGQDPQFLISFYEKMQSDKGSIPDRFSAQQFSDYHSELNMSSLELGDSALYFCASSPTGQPQHFGDGTRLSIL.

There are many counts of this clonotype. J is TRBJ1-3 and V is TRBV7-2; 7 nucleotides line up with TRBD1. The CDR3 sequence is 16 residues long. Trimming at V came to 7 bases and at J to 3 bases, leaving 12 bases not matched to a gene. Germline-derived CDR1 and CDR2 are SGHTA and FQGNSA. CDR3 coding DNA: TGTGCCAGCACCGAGACCCAGGGGGACGTTGGAAACACCATATATTTT. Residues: CASTETQGDVGNTIYF. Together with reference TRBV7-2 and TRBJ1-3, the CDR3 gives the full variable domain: GAGVSQSPSNKVTEKGKDVELRCDPISGHTALYWYRQSLGQGLEFLIYFQGNSAPDKSGLPSDRFSAERTGGSVSTLTIQRTQQEDSAVYLCASTETQGDVGNTIYFGEGSWLTVV.

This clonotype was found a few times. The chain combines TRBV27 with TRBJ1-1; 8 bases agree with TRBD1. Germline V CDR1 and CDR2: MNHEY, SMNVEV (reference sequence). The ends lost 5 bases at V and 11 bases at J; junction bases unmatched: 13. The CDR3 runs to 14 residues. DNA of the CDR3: TGTGCCAGCAGTAGCGACAGGGGTTTTTCCATGGCTTTCTTT. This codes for CASSSDRGFSMAFF.

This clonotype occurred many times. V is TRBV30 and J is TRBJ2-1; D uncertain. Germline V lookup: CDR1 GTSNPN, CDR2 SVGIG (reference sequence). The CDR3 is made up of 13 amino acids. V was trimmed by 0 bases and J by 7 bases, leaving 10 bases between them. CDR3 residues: CAWSVSSRNEQFF. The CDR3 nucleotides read TGTGCCTGGAGTGTTAGTTCGAGGAATGAGCAGTTCTTC.

Here the CDR3 DNA reads TGTGCCAGCAGCTTCCTAGCGGGGGGCGGGGAGACCCAGTACTTC. Translated, it gives CASSFLAGGGETQYF. J is TRBJ2-5 and V is TRBV7-2, with 11 bases matching TRBD2. The CDR3 runs to 15 residues. The V and J ends lost 3 bases and 5 bases, in that order; junction bases with no gene match: 5. Germline V lookup: CDR1 SGHTA, CDR2 FQGNSA.

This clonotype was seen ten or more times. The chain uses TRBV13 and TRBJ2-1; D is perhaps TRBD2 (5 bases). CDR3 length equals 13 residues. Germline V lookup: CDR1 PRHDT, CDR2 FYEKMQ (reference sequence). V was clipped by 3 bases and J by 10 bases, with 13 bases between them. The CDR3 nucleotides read TGTGCCAGCAGCTTGTACGGAGGTTGGGAGCAGTTCTTC. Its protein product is CASSLYGGWEQFF.

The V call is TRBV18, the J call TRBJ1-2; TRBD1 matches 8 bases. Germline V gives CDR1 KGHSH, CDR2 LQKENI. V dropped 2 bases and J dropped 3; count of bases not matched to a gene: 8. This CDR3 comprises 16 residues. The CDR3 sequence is CASSPSGGGGHYGYTF. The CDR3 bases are TGTGCCAGCTCACCATCAGGGGGCGGCGGTCACTATGGCTACACCTTC.

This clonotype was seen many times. The CDR3 DNA reads TGTGCCAGCAGCTGGGACAGGGGCGATCAGCCCCAGCATTTT. Translated, it gives CASSWDRGDQPQHF. The rearrangement uses TRBV7-9 and TRBJ1-5, with 10 bases that match TRBD1. Trimming removed 4 bases from V and 5 bases from J; junction bases left unmatched: 2. The CDR3 runs to 14 residues. Germline V lookup: CDR1 SEHNR, CDR2 FQNEAQ (reference sequence).

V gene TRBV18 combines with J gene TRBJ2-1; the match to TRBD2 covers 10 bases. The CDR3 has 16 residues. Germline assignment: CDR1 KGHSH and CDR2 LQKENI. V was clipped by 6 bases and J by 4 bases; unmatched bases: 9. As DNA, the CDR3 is TGTGCCAGCTCCCGCTTAGCGGGAGGTATGTACAATGAGCAGTTCTTC. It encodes CASSRLAGGMYNEQFF.

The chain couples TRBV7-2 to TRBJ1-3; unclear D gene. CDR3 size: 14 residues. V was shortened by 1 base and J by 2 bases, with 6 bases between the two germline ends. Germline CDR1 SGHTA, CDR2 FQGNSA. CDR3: CASSLGETGNTIYF. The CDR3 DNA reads TGTGCCAGCAGCTTAGGAGAGACTGGAAACACCATATATTTT.

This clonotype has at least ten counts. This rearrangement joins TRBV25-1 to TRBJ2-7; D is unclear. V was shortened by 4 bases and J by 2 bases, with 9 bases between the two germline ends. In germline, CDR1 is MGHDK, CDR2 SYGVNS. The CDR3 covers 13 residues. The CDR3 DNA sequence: TGTGCCAGCAGTGGCCGGGCAGCCTACGAGCAGTACTTC. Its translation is CASSGRAAYEQYF.

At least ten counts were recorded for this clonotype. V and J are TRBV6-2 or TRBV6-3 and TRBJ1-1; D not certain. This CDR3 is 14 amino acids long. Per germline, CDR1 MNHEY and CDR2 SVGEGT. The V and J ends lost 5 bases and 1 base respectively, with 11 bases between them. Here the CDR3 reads CASSTPPQNTEAFF. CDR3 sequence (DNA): TGTGCCAGCAGTACCCCCCCCCAGAACACTGAAGCTTTCTTT.

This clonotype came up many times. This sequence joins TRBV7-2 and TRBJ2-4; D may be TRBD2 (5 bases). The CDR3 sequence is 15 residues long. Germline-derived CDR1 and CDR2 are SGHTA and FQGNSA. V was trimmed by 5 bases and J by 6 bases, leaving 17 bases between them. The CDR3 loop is CASSVDSGLRNIQYF. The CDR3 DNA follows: TGTGCCAGCAGCGTGGACTCAGGATTGAGAAACATTCAGTACTTC.

CDR3 in amino acids: CASSFLRTSTDTQYF. The CDR3 nucleotides are TGTGCCAGCAGTTTCCTCCGGACTAGCACAGATACGCAGTATTTT. This chain connects TRBV27 to TRBJ2-3, with D possibly matching TRBD2 (5 bases). V was trimmed by 3 bases and J by 0 bases, leaving 10 bases between them. This CDR3 spans 15 amino acids. Looked up from germline, CDR1 is MNHEY and CDR2 is SMNVEV (reference sequence).

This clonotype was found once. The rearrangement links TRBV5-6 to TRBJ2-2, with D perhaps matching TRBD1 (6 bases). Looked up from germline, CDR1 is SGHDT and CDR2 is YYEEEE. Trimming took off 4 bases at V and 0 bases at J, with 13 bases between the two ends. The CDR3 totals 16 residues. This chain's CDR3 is CASSLRTAANTGELFF. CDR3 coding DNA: TGTGCCAGCAGCCTTCGGACAGCCGCGAACACCGGGGAGCTGTTTTTT.

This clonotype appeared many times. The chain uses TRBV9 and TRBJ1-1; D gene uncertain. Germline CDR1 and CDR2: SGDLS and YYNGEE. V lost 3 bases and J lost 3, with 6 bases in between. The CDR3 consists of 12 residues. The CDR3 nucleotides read TGTGCCAGCAGCGACAGCCACACTGAAGCTTTCTTT. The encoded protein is CASSDSHTEAFF.

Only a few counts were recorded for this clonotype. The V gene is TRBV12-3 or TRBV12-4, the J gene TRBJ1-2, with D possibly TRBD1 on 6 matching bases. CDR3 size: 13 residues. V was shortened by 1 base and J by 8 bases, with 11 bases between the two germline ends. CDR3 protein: CASSLGTERGYTF. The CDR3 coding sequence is TGTGCCAGCAGTTTAGGGACAGAGAGGGGCTACACCTTC.

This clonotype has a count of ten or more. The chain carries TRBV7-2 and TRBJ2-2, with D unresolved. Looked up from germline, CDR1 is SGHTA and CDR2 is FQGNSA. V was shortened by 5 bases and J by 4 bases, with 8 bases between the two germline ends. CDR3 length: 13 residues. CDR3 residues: CASSKPTTGELFF. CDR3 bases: TGTGCCAGCAGCAAACCTACCACCGGGGAGCTGTTTTTT.

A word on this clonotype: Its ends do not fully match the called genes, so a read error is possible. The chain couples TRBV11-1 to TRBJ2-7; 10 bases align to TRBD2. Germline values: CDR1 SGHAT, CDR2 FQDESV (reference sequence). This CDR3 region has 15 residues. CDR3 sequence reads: CASSLSSGSSCEQYF. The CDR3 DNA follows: TGTGCCAGCAGCTTATCTAGCGGGAGTTCCTGCGAGCAGTACTTC.